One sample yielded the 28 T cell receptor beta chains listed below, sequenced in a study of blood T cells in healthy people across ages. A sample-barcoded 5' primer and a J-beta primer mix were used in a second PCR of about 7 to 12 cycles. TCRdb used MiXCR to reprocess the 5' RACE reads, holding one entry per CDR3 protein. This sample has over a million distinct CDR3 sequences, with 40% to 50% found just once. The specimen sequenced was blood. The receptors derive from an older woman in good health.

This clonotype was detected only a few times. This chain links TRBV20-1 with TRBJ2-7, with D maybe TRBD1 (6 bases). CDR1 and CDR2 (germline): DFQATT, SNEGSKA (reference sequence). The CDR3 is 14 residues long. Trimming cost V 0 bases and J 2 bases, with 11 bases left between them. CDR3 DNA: TGCAGTGCTAGAGATGGGGCAGGGGCCTACGAGCAGTACTTC. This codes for CSARDGAGAYEQYF.

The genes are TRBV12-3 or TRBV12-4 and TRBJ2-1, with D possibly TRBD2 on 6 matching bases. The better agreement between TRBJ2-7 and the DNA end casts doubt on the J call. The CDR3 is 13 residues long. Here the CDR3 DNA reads TGTGCCAGCACTGCCGGGGGATACAATGAGCAGTACTTC. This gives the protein CASTAGGYNEQYF.

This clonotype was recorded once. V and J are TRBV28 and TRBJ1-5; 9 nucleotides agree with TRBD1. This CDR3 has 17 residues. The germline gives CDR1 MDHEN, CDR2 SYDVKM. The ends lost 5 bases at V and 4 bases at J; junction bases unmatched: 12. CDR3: CASSPVGQGPTNQPQHF. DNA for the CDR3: TGTGCCAGCAGTCCAGTCGGACAGGGGCCTACTAATCAGCCCCAGCATTTT. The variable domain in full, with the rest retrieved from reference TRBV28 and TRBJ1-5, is DVKVTQSSRYLVKRTGEKVFLECVQDMDHENMFWYRQDPGLGLRLIYFSYDVKMKEKGDIPEGYSVSREKKERFSLILESASTNQTSMYLCASSPVGQGPTNQPQHFGDGTRLSIL.

The CDR3 region is CASSPSSGLHEQYF. The CDR3 nucleotides read TGTGCCAGCAGCCCGTCGTCAGGGTTACACGAGCAGTACTTC. The chain carries TRBV3-1 and TRBJ2-5; TRBD1 might be the D (5 bases). TRBJ2-7 explains the end of the DNA better; the J call may be wrong. This CDR3 contains 14 residues. In germline, CDR1 is LGHDT, CDR2 YNNKEL (reference sequence).

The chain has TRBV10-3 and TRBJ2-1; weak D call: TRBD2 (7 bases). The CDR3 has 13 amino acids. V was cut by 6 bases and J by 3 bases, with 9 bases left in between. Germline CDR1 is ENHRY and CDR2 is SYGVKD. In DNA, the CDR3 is TGTGCCATCAGGGGAGGGGGCTACAATGAGCAGTTCTTC. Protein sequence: CAIRGGGYNEQFF.

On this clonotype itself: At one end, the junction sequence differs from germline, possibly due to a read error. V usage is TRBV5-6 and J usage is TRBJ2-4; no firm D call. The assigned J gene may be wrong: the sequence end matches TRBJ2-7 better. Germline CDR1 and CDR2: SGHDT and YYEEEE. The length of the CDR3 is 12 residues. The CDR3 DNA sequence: TGTGCCAGCTGCTTCAATAGCTACGAGCAGTACTTC. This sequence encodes CASCFNSYEQYF.

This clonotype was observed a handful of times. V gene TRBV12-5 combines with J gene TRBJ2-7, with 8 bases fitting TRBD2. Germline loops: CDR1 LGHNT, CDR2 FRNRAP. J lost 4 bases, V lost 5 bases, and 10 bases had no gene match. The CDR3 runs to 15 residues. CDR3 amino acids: CASGRIGLAGYEQYF. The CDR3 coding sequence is TGTGCTAGTGGTCGAATCGGGCTAGCGGGTTACGAGCAGTACTTC.

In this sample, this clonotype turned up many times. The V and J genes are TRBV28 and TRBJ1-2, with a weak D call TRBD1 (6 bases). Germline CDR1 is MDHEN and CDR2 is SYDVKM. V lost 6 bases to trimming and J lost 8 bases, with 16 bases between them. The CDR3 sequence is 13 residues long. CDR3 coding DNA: TGTGCCAGCAGGCCAACAGGGTGGGGCGGCTACACCTTC. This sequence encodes CASRPTGWGGYTF.

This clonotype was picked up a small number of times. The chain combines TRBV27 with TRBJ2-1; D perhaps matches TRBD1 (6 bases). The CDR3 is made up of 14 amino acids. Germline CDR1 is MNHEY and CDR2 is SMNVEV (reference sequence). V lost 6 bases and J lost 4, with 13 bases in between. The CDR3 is CASRGRGRYNEQFF. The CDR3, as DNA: TGTGCCAGCAGGGGCAGGGGTCGTTACAATGAGCAGTTCTTC.

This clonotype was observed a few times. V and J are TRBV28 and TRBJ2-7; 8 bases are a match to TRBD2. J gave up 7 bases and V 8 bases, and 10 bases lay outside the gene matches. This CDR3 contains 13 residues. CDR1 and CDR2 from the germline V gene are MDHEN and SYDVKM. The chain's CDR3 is CASVSGGPEEQYF. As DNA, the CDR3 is TGTGCCAGCGTCTCGGGAGGGCCTGAAGAGCAGTACTTC.

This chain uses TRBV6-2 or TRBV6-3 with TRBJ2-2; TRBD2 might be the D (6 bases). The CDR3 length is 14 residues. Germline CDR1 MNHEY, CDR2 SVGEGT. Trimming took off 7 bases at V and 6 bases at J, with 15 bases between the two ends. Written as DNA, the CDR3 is TGTGCCAGCACCAGACTAGAGGGATCCGGGGAGCTGTTTTTT. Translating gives CASTRLEGSGELFF.

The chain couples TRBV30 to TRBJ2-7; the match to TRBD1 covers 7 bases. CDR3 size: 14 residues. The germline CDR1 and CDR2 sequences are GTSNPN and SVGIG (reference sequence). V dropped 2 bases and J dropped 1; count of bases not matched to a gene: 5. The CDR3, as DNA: TGTGCCTGGAGTTTACAGGGGTTTTCCTACGAGCAGTACTTC. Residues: CAWSLQGFSYEQYF.

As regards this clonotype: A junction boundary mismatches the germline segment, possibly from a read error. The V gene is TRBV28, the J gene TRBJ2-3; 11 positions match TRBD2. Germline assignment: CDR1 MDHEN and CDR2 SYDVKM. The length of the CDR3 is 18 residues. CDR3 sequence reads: CASSSGTSGVTSTDMQYF. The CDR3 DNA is TGTGCCAGCAGTTCCGGGACTAGCGGAGTGACTAGCACAGATATGCAGTATTTT.

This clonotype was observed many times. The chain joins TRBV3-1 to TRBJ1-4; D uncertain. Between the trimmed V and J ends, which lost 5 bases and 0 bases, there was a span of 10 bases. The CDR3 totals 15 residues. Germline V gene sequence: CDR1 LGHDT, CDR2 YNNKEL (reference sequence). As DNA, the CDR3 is TGTGCCAGCAGCAGCACGGGGTCAACTAATGAAAAACTGTTTTTT. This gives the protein CASSSTGSTNEKLFF. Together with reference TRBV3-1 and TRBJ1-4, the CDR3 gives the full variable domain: DTAVSQTPKYLVTQMGNDKSIKCEQNLGHDTMYWYKQDSKKFLKIMFSYNNKELIINETVPNRFSPKSPDKAHLNLHINSLELGDSAVYFCASSSTGSTNEKLFFGSGTQLSVL.

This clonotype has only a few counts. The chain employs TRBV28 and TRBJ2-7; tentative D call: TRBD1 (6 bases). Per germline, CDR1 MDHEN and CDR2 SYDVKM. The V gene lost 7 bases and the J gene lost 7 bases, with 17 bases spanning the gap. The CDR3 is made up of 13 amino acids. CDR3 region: CASTKRQVWEQYF. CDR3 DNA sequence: TGTGCCAGCACCAAACGACAGGTGTGGGAGCAGTACTTC. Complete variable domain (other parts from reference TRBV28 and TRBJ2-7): DVKVTQSSRYLVKRTGEKVFLECVQDMDHENMFWYRQDPGLGLRLIYFSYDVKMKEKGDIPEGYSVSREKKERFSLILESASTNQTSMYLCASTKRQVWEQYFGPGTRLTVT.

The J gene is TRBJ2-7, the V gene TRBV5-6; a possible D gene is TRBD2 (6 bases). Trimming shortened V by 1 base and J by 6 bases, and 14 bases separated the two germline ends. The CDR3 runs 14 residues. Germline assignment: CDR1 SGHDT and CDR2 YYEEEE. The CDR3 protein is CASSLSYGSREQYF. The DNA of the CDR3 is TGTGCCAGCAGCTTGTCTTACGGGAGTCGCGAGCAGTACTTC.

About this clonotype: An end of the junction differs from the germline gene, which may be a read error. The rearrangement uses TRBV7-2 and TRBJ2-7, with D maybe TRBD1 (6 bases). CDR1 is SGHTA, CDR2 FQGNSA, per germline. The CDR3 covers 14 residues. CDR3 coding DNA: TGTGCCAGCAGCTTAGGGGGGACAAGGAACGAGAAGTACTTC. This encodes CASSLGGTRNEKYF. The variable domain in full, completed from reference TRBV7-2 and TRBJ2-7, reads GAGVSQSPSNKVTEKGKDVELRCDPISGHTALYWYRQSLGQGLEFLIYFQGNSAPDKSGLPSDRFSAERTGGSVSTLTIQRTQQEDSAVYLCASSLGGTRNEKYFGPGTRLTVT.

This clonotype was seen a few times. In DNA form, the CDR3 reads TGTGCCAGCAGTCCTTCCGGGACCGCGAATGAAAAACTGTTTTTT. Translation: CASSPSGTANEKLFF. The chain has TRBV27 and TRBJ1-4, with D perhaps TRBD1 (5 bases). Germline-derived CDR1 and CDR2 are MNHEY and SMNVEV (reference sequence). Trimming removed 5 bases from V and 5 bases from J, with 15 bases in between. The CDR3 spans 15 residues. Looking up the rest from reference TRBV27 and TRBJ1-4 gives the full variable domain: EAQVTQNPRYLITVTGKKLTVTCSQNMNHEYMSWYRQDPGLGLRQIYYSMNVEVTDKGDVPEGYKVSRKEKRNFPLILESPSPNQTSLYFCASSPSGTANEKLFFGSGTQLSVL.

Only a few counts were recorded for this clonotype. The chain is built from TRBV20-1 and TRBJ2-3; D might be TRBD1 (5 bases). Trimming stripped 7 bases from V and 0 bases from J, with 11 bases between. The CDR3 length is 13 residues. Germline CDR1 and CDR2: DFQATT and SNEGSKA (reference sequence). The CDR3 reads CSVRGESTDTQYF. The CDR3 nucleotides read TGCAGTGTAAGGGGCGAAAGCACAGATACGCAGTATTTT.

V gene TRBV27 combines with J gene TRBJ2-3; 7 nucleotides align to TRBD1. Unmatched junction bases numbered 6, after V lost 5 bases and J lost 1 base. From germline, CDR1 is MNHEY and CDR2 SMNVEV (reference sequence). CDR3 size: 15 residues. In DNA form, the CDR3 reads TGTGCCAGCAGTGCAGGGGGTGTTGGCACAGATACGCAGTATTTT. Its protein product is CASSAGGVGTDTQYF.

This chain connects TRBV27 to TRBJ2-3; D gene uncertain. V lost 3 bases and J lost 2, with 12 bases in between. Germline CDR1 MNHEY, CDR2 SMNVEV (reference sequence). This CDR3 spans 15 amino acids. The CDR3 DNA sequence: TGTGCCAGCAGTTTTAATAAGGGTCCCACAGATACGCAGTATTTT. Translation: CASSFNKGPTDTQYF.

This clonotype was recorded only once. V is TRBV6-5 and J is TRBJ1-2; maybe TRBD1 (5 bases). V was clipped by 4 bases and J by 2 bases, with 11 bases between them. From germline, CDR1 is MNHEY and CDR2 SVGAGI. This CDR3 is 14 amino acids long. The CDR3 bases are TGTGCCAGCAGTTCCCCCGGGACGAACTATGGCTACACCTTC. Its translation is CASSSPGTNYGYTF.

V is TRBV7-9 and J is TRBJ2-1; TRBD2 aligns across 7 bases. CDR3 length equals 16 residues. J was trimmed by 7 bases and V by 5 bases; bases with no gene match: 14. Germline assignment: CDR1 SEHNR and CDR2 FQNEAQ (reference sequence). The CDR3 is CASSPSTAGAWNEQFF. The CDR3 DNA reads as TGTGCCAGCAGCCCCTCTACGGCGGGAGCGTGGAATGAGCAGTTCTTC.

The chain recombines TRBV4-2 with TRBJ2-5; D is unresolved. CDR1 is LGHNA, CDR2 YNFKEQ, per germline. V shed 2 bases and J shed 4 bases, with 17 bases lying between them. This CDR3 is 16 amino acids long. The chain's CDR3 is CASSQRVASDGETQYF. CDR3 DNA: TGTGCCAGCAGCCAAAGGGTAGCCTCGGACGGAGAGACCCAGTACTTC.

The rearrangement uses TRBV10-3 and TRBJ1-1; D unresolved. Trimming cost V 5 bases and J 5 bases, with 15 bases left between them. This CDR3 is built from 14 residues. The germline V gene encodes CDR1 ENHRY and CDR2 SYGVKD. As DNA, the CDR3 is TGTGCCATCAGTCCCCTCGAGGGTGGGACTGAAGCTTTCTTT. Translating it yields CAISPLEGGTEAFF.

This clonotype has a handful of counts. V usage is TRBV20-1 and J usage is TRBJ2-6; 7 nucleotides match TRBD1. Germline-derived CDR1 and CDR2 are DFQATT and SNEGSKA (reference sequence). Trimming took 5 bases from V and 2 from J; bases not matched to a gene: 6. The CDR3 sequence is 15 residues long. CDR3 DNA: TGCAGTGCTTGGACAGGTGGACCTGGGGCCAACGTCCTGACTTTC. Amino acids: CSAWTGGPGANVLTF.

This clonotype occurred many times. The CDR3 DNA sequence: TGTGCCAGCAGTTTACTGGGAGGAAGCACAGATACGCAGTATTTT. Translation: CASSLLGGSTDTQYF. The chain combines TRBV12-3 or TRBV12-4 with TRBJ2-3; D is possibly TRBD2 (6 bases). The V end lost 2 bases, the J end lost 0 bases, and 9 bases lay between the germline ends. This CDR3 has 15 residues.

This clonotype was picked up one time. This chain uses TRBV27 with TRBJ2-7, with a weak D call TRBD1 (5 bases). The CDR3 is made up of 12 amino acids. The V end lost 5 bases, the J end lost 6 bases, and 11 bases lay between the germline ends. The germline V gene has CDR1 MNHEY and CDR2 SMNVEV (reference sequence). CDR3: CASSPAGFEQYF. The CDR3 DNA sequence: TGTGCCAGCAGTCCCGCAGGGTTCGAGCAGTACTTC.